This T cell receptor beta chain was retrieved from a study of T cells in Graves' hyperthyroidism and ophthalmopathy. Study conclusions and caveats: Appearing also in blood were most of the thyroid clonotypes expanded above 0.001.

On this clonotype itself: Its antigen is unidentified.

Amplification targeted TCR beta CDR3 regions from RNA transcripts. First-round RT-PCR targeting the TCR CDR3 was performed with the HTBI primer set. TCRdb re-called the multiplex PCR reads through MiXCR, storing one row per CDR3 protein. The repertoire has about 500,000 distinct CDR3 sequences, about 16% of them found once; the top ten carry 25% to 30%. CDR3 length: 16 amino acids. J lost 5 bases, V lost 1 base, and 6 bases had no gene match. Germline CDR1 is DFQATT and CDR2 is SNEGSKA (reference sequence). Material for sequencing was blood. The rearrangement joins TRBV20-1 to TRBJ2-5; 14 nucleotides align to TRBD2. This clonotype originated in a woman in her twenties or thirties with Graves' ophthalmopathy. The CDR3 protein is CSARGGLAGAVETQYF. The CDR3 nucleotides read TGCAGTGCTAGAGGGGGACTAGCGGGAGCCGTGGAGACCCAGTACTTC.